The 3 T cell receptor beta chains presented below share a single source sample, sequenced in a study of shared clonotypes between healthy human individuals. Using immunoSEQ multiplex PCR, the repertoire was profiled, and TCRdb retains in-frame clones only, with some absent. In the table there are about 2 million clones, about 95% of which are singletons. Terminally differentiated effector memory CD45RA+ cells were excluded from the naive CD8 cells, which were CD45RO-negative and positively selected for CCR7. The sample consisted of naive CD8+ T cells sorted from blood. Receptors were obtained from a man aged 18 to 29 in good health.

The rearrangement joins TRBV5-1 to TRBJ2-7, with D maybe TRBD1 (6 bases). Trimming left V 0 bases short and J 2 bases short, with 12 bases between. This CDR3 is built from 15 residues. The V gene's germline CDR1 is SGHRS and CDR2 YFSETQ. In DNA form, the CDR3 reads TGCGCCAGCAGCTTGGCCCGGGACATTACCTACGAGCAGTACTTC. Its protein is CASSLARDITYEQYF.

This clone was seen a handful of times. This chain links TRBV10-2 with TRBJ2-7; a possible D gene is TRBD1 (6 bases). Trimming removed 8 bases at V and 1 base at J, with 12 bases between. The CDR3 has 13 residues. The germline CDR1 and CDR2 sequences are WSHSY and SAAADI. CDR3 sequence: CASEDDRSYEQYF. In nucleotides, the CDR3 is TGCGCCAGCGAGGACGACAGGTCCTACGAGCAGTACTTC.

V and J are TRBV7-9 and TRBJ1-1, with D possibly TRBD1 on 5 matching bases. The length of the CDR3 is 15 residues. The V gene lost 4 bases and the J gene lost 3 bases, with 15 bases spanning the gap. The germline V gene has CDR1 SEHNR and CDR2 FQNEAQ (reference sequence). CDR3 region: CASSSLGGVDTEAFF. DNA of the CDR3: TGTGCCAGCAGCTCTTTGGGGGGAGTGGACACTGAAGCTTTCTTT.